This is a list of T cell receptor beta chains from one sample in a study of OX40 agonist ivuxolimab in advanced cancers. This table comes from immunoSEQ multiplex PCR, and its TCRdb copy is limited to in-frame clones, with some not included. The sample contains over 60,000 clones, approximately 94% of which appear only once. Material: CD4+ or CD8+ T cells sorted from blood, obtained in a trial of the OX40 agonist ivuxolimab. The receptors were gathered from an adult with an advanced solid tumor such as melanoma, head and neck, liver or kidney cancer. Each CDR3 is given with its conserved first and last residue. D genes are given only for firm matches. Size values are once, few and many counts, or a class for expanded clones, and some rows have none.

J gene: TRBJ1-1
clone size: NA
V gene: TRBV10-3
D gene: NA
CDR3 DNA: TGTGCCATCAGTGAGGGTAGAGGGAACACTGAAGCTTTCTTT
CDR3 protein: CAISEGRGNTEAFF

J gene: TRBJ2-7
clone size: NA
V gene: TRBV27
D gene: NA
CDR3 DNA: TGTGCCAGCAGTAGTAGCGGATCCTCCTACGAGCAGTACTTC
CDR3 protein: CASSSSGSSYEQYF

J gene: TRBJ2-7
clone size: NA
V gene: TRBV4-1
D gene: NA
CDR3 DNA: TGCGCCAGCAGCCAACTGTATGGGACACAGACCTACGAGCAGTACTTC
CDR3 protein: CASSQLYGTQTYEQYF

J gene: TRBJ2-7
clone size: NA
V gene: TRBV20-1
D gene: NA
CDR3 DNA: TGCAGTGCTCCCCTCTCCTACGAGCAGTACTTC
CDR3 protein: CSAPLSYEQYF

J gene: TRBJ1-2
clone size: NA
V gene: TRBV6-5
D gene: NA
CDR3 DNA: TGTGCCACCGGACAGAACTATGGCTACACCTTC
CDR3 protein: CATGQNYGYTF

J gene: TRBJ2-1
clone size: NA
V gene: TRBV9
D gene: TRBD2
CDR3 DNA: TGTGCCAGCAGCGTAGCTAAACTAGCGGGAGCCCATGAGCAGTTCTTC
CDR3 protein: CASSVAKLAGAHEQFF

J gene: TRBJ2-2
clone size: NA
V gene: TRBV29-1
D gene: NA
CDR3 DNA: TGCAGCGTTGTATGGTCCCCCAGGACCGGGGAGCTGTTTTTT
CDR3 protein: CSVVWSPRTGELFF

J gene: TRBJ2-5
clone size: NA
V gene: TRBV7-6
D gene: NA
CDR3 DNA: TGTGCCAGCAGCTTTAGTTGGGGATGGGTAGAGACCCAGTACTTC
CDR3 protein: CASSFSWGWVETQYF

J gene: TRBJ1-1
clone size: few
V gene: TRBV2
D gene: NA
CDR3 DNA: TGTGCCAGCAGTGGTAGGAAATTGAACACTGAAGCTTTCTTT
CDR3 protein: CASSGRKLNTEAFF

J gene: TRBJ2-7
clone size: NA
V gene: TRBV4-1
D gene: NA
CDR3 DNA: TGCGCCAGCAGCCACCCGGATGCAGCGTCGAGCTCCTACGAGCAGTACTTC
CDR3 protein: CASSHPDAASSSYEQYF

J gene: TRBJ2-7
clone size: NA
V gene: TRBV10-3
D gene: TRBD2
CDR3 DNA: TGTGCCATCAGTGAGTCCGGCGGGAGGACTGACTACGAGCAGTACTTC
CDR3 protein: CAISESGGRTDYEQYF

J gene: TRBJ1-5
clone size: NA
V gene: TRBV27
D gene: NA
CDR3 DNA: TGTGCCAGCGGTAGGGGCCTCTATAGCAATCAGCCCCAGCATTTT
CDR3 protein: CASGRGLYSNQPQHF

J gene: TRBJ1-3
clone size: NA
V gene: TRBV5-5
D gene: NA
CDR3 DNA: TGTGCCAGCAGCTCGGACAGCAGGCCAGGAAACACCATATATTTT
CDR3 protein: CASSSDSRPGNTIYF

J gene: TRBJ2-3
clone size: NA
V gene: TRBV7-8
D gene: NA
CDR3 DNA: TGTGCCAGCAGCTTAGCGCGTATCTCGGCGCAGTATTTT
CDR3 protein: CASSLARISAQYF

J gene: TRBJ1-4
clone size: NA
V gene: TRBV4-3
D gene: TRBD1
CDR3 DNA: TGCGCCAGCGGCGCGACTACAGGGGTTAATGAAAAACTGTTTTTT
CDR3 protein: CASGATTGVNEKLFF

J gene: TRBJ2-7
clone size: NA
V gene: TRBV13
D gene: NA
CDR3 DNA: TGTGCCAGCAGCTTTTCTCTCGAGGTCTACGAGCAGTACTTC
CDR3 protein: CASSFSLEVYEQYF

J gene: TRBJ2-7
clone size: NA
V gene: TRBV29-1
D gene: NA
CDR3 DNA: TGCAGCGTTGAGGGCCCGGGAGACTCCTACGAGCAGTACTTC
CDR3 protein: CSVEGPGDSYEQYF

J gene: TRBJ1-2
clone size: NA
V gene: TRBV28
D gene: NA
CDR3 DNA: TGTGCCAGCAGCCCCGAGGGTTTGAACTATGGCTACACCTTC
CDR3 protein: CASSPEGLNYGYTF

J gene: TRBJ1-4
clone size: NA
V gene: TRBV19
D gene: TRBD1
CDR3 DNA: TGTGCCAGTAGTACCCTGGGGACAGGCTATAATGAAAAACTGTTTTTT
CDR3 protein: CASSTLGTGYNEKLFF

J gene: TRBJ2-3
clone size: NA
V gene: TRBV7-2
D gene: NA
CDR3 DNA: TGTGCCAGCAGCTTAGCCCCGGGGGTTCGAGGCACAGATACGCAGTATTTT
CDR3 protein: CASSLAPGVRGTDTQYF

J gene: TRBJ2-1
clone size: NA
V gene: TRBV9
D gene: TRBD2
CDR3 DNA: TGTGCCAGCAGCGCGGACGGACTAGCGGGGGGGCCTGATGAGCAGTTCTTC
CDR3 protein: CASSADGLAGGPDEQFF

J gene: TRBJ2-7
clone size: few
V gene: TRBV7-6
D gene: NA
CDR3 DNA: TGTGCCAGCAGCTTAGCCCCCGGGGAGCAGTACTTC
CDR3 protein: CASSLAPGEQYF

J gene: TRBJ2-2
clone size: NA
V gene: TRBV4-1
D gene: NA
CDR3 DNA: TGCGCCAGCAGCCAAGTCTACACCGGGGAGCTGTTTTTT
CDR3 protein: CASSQVYTGELFF

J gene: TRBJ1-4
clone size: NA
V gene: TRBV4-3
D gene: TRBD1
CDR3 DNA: TGCGCCAGCAGCCAAGATTTGCGGACAGGGACTTTTAATGAAAAACTGTTTTTT
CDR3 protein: CASSQDLRTGTFNEKLFF

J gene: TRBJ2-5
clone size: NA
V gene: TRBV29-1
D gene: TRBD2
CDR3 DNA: TGCAGCGTTGATCCTCCAATAGGGGGACTAGCACAGGAGACCCAGTACTTC
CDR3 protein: CSVDPPIGGLAQETQYF

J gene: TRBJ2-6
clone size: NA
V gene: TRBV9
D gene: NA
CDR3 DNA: TGTGCCAGCAGCGAGCGCCAAGGGAGTTTGTCCTCTGGGGCCAACGTCCTGACTTTC
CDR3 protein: CASSERQGSLSSGANVLTF

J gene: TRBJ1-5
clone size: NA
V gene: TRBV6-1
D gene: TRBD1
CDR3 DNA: TGTGCCAGCAGTGAAGTACAACCGGGACAGGAACCCAATCAGCCCCAGCATTTT
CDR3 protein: CASSEVQPGQEPNQPQHF

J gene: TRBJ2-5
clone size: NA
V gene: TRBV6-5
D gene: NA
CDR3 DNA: TGTGCCAGCAGTTACTCGGAGGCAAAGACCCAGTACTTC
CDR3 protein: CASSYSEAKTQYF

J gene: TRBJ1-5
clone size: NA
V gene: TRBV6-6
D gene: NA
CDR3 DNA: TGTGCCAGCAGTTACGTTGGCTCTGGGAATCAGCCCCAGCATTTT
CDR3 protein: CASSYVGSGNQPQHF

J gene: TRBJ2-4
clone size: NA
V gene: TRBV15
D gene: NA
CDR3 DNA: TGTGCCACCAGCAGAGCCTCGAGGGGGACCAAAAACATTCAGTACTTC
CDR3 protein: CATSRASRGTKNIQYF

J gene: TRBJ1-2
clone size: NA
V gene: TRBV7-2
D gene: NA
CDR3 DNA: TGTGCCAGCAGCTTAGTCTCCGGACAGTTCTATGGCTACACCTTC
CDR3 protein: CASSLVSGQFYGYTF

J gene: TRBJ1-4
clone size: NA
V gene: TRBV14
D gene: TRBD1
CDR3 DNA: TGTGCCAGCAGCCCGGGACAGGCCCGTGAAAAACTGTTTTTT
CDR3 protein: CASSPGQAREKLFF

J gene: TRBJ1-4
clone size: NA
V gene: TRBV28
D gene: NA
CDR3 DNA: TGTGCCAGCAGTTTATCCCCACTGGGGGATGAAAAACTGTTTTTT
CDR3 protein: CASSLSPLGDEKLFF

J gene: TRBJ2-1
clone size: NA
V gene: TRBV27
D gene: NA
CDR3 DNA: TGTGCCAGCAGTTTGTTCAGGGCTGATGAGCAGTTCTTC
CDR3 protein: CASSLFRADEQFF

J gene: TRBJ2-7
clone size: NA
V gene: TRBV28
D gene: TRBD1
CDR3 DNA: TGTGCCAGCAGTCCCTACAGGGGATCCCCTTACGAGCAGTACTTC
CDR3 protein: CASSPYRGSPYEQYF

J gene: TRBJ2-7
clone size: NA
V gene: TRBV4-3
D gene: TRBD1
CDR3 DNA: TGCGCCAGCAGCCAAGAAAGCTCAGGGGGCCACGAGCAGTACTTC
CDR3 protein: CASSQESSGGHEQYF

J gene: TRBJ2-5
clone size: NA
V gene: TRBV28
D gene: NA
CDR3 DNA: TGTGCCAGCAGTTTAGACACCCCGAAAAGGACCCAGTACTTC
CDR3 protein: CASSLDTPKRTQYF

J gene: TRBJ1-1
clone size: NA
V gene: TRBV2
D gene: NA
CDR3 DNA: TGTGCCAGCAGTAAGTCACCGACGAACACTGAAGCTTTCTTT
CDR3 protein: CASSKSPTNTEAFF

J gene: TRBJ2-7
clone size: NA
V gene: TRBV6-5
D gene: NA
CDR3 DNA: TGTGCCAGCAGTTACACCCAGGACAGACCATACTACGAGCAGTACTTC
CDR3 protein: CASSYTQDRPYYEQYF

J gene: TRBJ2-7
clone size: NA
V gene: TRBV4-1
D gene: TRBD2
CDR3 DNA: TGCGCCAGCAGCCAAGTTAGCCTAGCGGGGAACTACGAGCAGTACTTC
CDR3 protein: CASSQVSLAGNYEQYF

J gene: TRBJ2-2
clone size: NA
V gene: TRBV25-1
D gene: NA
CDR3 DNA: TGTGCCAGCAGTGTTCATACCGGGGAGCTGTTTTTT
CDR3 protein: CASSVHTGELFF

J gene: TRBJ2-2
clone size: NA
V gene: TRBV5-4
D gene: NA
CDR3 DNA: TGTGCCAGCAGCTTGGCGGGAGTGGCCACCGGGGAGCTGTTTTTT
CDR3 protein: CASSLAGVATGELFF

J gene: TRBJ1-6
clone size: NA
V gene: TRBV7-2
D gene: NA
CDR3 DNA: TGTGCCAGCAGCCATTGGGGGGGCAGTTATTATAATTCACCCCTCCACTTT
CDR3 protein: CASSHWGGSYYNSPLHF

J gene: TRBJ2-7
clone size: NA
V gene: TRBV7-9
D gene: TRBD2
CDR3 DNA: TGTGCCAGCCTAGCGGGAGGGCCAGATCGGTACGAGCAGTACTTC
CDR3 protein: CASLAGGPDRYEQYF

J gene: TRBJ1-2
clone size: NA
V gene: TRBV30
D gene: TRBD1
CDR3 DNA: TGTGCCTGGAGTGTACAGGGGGCCTTCTATGGCTACACCTTC
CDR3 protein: CAWSVQGAFYGYTF

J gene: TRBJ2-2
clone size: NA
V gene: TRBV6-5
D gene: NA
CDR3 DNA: TGTGCCAGCAGTTTGTACACCGGGGAGCTGTTTTTT
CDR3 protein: CASSLYTGELFF

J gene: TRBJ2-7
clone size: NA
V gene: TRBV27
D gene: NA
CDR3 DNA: TGTGCCAGCAGTTTAACGCCTCAGGCCCACGAGCAGTACTTC
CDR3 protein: CASSLTPQAHEQYF

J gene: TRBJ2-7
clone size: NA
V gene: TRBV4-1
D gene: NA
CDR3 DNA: TGCGCCAGCAGCCAGACCCAGGACGGATCCTACGAGCAGTACTTC
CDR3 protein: CASSQTQDGSYEQYF

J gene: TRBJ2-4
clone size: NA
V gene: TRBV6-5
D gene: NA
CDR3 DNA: TGTGCCAGCAGTTACGGGTCCGCACCCGCAAACATTCAGTACTTC
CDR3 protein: CASSYGSAPANIQYF

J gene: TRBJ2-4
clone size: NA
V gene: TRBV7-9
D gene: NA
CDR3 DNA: TGTGCCAGCAGCCCCCGGGGTAAGGACATTCAGTACTTC
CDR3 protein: CASSPRGKDIQYF

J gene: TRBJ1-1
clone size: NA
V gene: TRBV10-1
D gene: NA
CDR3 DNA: TGCGCCAGCAGTGAGTCGGGCACTGAAGCTTTCTTT
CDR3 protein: CASSESGTEAFF

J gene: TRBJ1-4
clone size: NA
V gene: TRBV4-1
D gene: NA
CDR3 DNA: TGCGCCAGCAGCCAAGAACGAGGGAAAGGAGATGAAAAACTGTTTTTT
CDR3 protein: CASSQERGKGDEKLFF

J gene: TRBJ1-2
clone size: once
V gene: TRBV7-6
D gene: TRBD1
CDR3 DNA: TGTGCCAGCAGCTTAGGACGAGGGGGCTGGCCGGGCTACACCTTC
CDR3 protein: CASSLGRGGWPGYTF

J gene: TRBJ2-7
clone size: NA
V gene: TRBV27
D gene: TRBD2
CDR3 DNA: TGTGCCAGCAGTCCACTCCAAACAGCGGGGGCATCCTACGAGCAGTACTTC
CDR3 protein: CASSPLQTAGASYEQYF

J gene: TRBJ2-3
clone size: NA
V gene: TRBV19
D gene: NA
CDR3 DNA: TGTGCCAGTAGTATCATCTCCGGGGGACCAGATACGCAGTATTTT
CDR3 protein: CASSIISGGPDTQYF

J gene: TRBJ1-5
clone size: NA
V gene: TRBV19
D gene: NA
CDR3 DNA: TGTGCCAGTAGTATGCCGCGGTGGGGGGCATTCAGCAATCAGCCCCAGCATTTT
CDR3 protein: CASSMPRWGAFSNQPQHF

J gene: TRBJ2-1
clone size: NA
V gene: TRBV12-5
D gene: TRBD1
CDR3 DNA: TGTGCTAGTGGTTTGGAGACAGGGGTCAATGAGCAGTTCTTC
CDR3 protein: CASGLETGVNEQFF

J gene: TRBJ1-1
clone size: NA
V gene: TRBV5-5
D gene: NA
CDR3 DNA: TGTGCCAGCACCTCGCTCGGGGGGGACTGGTCGGTGGAAGCTTTCTTT
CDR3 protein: CASTSLGGDWSVEAFF